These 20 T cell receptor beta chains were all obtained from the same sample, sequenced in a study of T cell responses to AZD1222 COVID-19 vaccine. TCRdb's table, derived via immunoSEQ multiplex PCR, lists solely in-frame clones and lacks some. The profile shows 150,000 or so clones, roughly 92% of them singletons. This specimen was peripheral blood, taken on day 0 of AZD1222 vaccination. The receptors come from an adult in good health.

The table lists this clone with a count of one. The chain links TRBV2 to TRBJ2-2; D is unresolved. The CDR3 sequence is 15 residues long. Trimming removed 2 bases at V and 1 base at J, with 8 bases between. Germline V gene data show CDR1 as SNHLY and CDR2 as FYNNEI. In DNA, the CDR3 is TGTGCCAGCAGTGAAACCGGCAAGAACACCGGGGAGCTGTTTTTT. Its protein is CASSETGKNTGELFF.

The CDR3 reads CASSLALESSGENTGELFF. The CDR3 nucleotides are TGTGCCAGCAGCTTAGCGTTGGAGTCTAGCGGGGAAAACACCGGGGAGCTGTTTTTT. The gene calls are TRBV7-2 and TRBJ2-2; 9 nucleotides align to TRBD2. The CDR3 runs to 19 residues. The germline V gene has CDR1 SGHTA and CDR2 FQGNSA. V lost 0 bases, J lost 2 bases, and 10 bases stayed unmatched.

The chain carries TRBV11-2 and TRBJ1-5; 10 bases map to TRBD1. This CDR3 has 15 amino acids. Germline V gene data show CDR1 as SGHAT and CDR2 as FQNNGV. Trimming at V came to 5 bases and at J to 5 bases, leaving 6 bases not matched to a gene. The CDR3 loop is CASSRGQGSYQPQHF. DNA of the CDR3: TGTGCCAGCAGCCGGGGACAGGGGAGTTATCAGCCCCAGCATTTT. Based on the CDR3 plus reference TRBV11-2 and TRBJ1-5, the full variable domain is EAGVAQSPRYKIIEKRQSVAFWCNPISGHATLYWYQQILGQGPKLLIQFQNNGVVDDSQLPKDRFSAERLKGVDSTLKIQPAKLEDSAVYLCASSRGQGSYQPQHFGDGTRLSIL.

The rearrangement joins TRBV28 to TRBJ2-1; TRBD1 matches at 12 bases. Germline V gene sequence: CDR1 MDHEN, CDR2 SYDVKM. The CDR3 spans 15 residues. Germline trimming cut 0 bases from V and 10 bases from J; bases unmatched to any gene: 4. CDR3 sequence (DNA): TGTGCCAGCAGTTTATGGGGACAGGGGGCGAGAGAGCAGTTCTTC. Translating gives CASSLWGQGAREQFF.

CDR3 DNA sequence: TGCGCCAGCAGCTTTAGTGGTCAGATCCCCTATGGCTACACCTTC. Its protein is CASSFSGQIPYGYTF. The chain combines TRBV5-1 with TRBJ1-2; D unclear. The CDR3 sequence is 15 residues long. The germline V gene encodes CDR1 SGHRS and CDR2 YFSETQ. Trimming removed 2 bases at V and 4 bases at J, with 15 bases between.

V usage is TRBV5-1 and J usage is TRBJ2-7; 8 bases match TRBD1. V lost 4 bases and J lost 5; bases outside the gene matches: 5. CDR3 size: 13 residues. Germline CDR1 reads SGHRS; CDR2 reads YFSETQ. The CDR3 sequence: CASSTDRGDEQYF. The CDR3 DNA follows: TGCGCCAGCAGCACCGACAGGGGAGACGAGCAGTACTTC.

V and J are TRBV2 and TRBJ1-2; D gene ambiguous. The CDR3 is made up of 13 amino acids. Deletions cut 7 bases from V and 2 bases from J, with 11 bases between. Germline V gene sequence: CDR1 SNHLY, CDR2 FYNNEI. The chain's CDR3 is CASTKGRNYGYTF. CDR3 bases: TGTGCCAGCACTAAAGGACGGAACTATGGCTACACCTTC.

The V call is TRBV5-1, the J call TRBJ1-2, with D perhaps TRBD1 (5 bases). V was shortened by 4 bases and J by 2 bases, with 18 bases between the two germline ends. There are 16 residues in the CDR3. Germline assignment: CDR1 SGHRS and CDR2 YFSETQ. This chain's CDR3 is CASSHNEPGGNYGYTF. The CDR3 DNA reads TGCGCCAGCAGCCATAACGAGCCGGGGGGAAACTATGGCTACACCTTC.

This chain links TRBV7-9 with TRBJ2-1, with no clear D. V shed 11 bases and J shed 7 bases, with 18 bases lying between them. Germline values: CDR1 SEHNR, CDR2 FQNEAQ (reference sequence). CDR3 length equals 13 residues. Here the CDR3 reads CALGLGKTNEQFF. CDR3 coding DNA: TGTGCCCTAGGGCTAGGGAAAACTAATGAGCAGTTCTTC. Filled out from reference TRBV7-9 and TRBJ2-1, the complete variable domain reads DTGVSQNPRHKITKRGQNVTFRCDPISEHNRLYWYRQTLGQGPEFLTYFQNEAQLEKSRLLSDRFSAERPKGSFSTLEIQRTEQGDSAMYLCALGLGKTNEQFFGPGTRLTVL.

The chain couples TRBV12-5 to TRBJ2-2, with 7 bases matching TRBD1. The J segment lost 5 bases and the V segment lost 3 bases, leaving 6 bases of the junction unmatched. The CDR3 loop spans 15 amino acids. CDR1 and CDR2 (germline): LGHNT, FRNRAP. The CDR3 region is CASGLLTGRTGELFF. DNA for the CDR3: TGTGCTAGTGGTTTACTGACAGGGCGTACCGGGGAGCTGTTTTTT.

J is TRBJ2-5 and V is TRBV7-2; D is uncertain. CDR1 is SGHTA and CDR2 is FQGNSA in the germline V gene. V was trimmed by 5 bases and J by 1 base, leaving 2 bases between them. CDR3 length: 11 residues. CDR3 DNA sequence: TGTGCCAGCAGCATCCAAGAGACCCAGTACTTC. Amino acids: CASSIQETQYF. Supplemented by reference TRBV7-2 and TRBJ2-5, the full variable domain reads GAGVSQSPSNKVTEKGKDVELRCDPISGHTALYWYRQSLGQGLEFLIYFQGNSAPDKSGLPSDRFSAERTGGSVSTLTIQRTQQEDSAVYLCASSIQETQYFGPGTRLLVL.

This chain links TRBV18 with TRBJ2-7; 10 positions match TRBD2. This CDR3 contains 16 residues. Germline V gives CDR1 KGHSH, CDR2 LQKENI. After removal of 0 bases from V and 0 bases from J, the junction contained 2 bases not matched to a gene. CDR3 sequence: CASSPPGTSVSYEQYF. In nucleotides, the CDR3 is TGTGCCAGCTCACCACCTGGGACTAGCGTCTCCTACGAGCAGTACTTC.

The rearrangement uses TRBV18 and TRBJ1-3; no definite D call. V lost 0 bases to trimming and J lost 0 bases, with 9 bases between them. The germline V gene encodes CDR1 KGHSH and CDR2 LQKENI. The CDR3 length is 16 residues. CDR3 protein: CASSPPIAVSGNTIYF. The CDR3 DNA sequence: TGTGCCAGCTCACCACCGATAGCTGTCTCTGGAAACACCATATATTTT.

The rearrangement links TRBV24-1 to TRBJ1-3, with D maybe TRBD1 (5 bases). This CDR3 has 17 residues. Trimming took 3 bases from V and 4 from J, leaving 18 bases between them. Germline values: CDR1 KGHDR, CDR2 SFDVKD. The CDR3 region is CATSDGDRDFTGNTIYF. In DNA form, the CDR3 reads TGTGCCACCAGTGATGGTGACAGAGACTTTACCGGAAACACCATATATTTT.

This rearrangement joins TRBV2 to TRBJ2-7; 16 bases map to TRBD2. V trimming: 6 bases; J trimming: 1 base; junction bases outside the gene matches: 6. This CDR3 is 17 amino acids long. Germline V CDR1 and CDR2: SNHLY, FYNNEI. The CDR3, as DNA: TGTGCCAGCAGGACCGGGACTAGCGGGGGGGCGTCCTACGAGCAGTACTTC. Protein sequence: CASRTGTSGGASYEQYF.

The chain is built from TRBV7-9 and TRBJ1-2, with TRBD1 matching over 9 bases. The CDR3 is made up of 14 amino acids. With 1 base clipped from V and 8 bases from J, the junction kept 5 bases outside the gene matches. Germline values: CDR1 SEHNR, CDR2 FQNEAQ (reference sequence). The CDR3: CASSLGGQGKGYTF. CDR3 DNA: TGTGCCAGCAGCTTAGGGGGACAGGGCAAAGGCTACACCTTC.

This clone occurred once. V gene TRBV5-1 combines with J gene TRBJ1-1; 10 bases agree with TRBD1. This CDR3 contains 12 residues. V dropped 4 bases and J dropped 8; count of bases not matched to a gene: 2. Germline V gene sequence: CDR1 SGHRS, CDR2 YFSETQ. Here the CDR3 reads CASSKDRGEAFF. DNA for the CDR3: TGCGCCAGCAGCAAGGACAGGGGGGAAGCTTTCTTT.

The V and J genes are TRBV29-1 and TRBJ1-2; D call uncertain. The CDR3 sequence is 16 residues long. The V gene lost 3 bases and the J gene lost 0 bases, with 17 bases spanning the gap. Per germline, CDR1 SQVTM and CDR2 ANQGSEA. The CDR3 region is CSVELISTEANYGYTF. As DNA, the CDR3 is TGCAGCGTTGAGCTTATATCGACGGAAGCTAACTATGGCTACACCTTC.

The CDR3 region is CASSQEGGDNIQYF. The DNA of the CDR3 is TGTGCCAGCAGCCAAGAAGGCGGGGATAACATTCAGTACTTC. The chain couples TRBV3-1 (or the pseudogene TRBV3-2) to TRBJ2-4, with D maybe TRBD2 (6 bases). Trimming shortened V by 0 bases and J by 7 bases, and 10 bases separated the two germline ends. This CDR3 region has 14 residues. Germline V gives CDR1 LGHDT, CDR2 YNNKEL (reference sequence).

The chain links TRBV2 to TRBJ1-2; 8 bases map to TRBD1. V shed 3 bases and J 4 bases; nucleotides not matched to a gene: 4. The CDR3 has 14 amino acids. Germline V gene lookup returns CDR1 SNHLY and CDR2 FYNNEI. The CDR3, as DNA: TGTGCCAGCAGTGAGCCGGGACAGGTCTATGGCTACACCTTC. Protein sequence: CASSEPGQVYGYTF.